Following are 14 T cell receptor beta chains from one sample sequenced in a study of blood T cell repertoires in COVID-19. TCRdb's copy holds only in-frame clones and misses some; the assay was immunoSEQ multiplex PCR. The sample lists around 230,000 clones, about 82% occurring once. What was sequenced was peripheral blood. The origin of the receptors is a man over 45 with COVID-19, enrolled during active disease.

The CDR3 DNA is TGTGCCAGCAGCTTTGCTAGCGGGGGGATACGAAGATACAATGAGCAGTTCTTC. The encoded protein is CASSFASGGIRRYNEQFF. The chain carries TRBV7-9 and TRBJ2-1; the match to TRBD2 covers 11 bases. The CDR3 runs to 18 residues. The ends lost 3 bases at V and 4 bases at J; junction bases unmatched: 11. Germline V gene lookup returns CDR1 SEHNR and CDR2 FQNEAQ (reference sequence).

For this clone: One end of the junction varies from germline; a read error may be responsible. This chain links TRBV3-1 (or the pseudogene TRBV3-2) with TRBJ2-7; the D gene is possibly TRBD2 (6 bases). This CDR3 is 11 amino acids long. From germline, CDR1 is LGHDT and CDR2 YNNKEL (reference sequence). Here the CDR3 DNA reads TGTGCCAGCAGCCAGGCTAGCGTCTTCAGCTTC. It specifies CASSQASVFSF.

This clone was detected only once. The CDR3 protein is CASSFGWQGAYEQYF. The CDR3 DNA follows: TGTGCCAGCAGCTTTGGGTGGCAGGGGGCTTACGAGCAGTACTTC. The V and J genes are TRBV7-2 and TRBJ2-7, with TRBD1 identical over 8 bases. V was pared by 3 bases and J by 4 bases, with 8 bases of the junction left unmatched. The CDR3 is 15 residues long. Germline CDR1 SGHTA, CDR2 FQGNSA.

As DNA, the CDR3 is TGCGCCAGCAGCCAAGAGAACGGGGGGGCTTACGAGCAGTACTTC. This translates into CASSQENGGAYEQYF. The J gene is TRBJ2-7, the V gene TRBV4-1; 8 bases map to TRBD2. The V and J ends lost 0 bases and 4 bases, in that order; junction bases with no gene match: 5. Germline V gene lookup returns CDR1 MGHRA and CDR2 YSYEKL. The CDR3 has 15 residues.

This chain joins TRBV6-5 and TRBJ2-3, with 8 bases fitting TRBD1. The junction had 12 bases not matched to a gene; V was cut back by 7 bases and J by 6 bases. Germline V gene sequence: CDR1 MNHEY, CDR2 SVGAGI. This CDR3 comprises 15 residues. Written as DNA, the CDR3 is TGTGCCAGCACCCCGAGGCGGACAGGGCGCGATACGCAGTATTTT. This codes for CASTPRRTGRDTQYF.

This clone was seen once. The genes are TRBV3-1 (or the pseudogene TRBV3-2) and TRBJ2-2; D not certain. The CDR3 has 13 residues. Per germline, CDR1 LGHDT and CDR2 YNNKEL (reference sequence). V was shortened by 3 bases and J by 4 bases, with 6 bases between the two germline ends. CDR3 amino acids: CASSHTSTGELFF. The CDR3 DNA reads TGTGCCAGCAGCCACACTTCCACCGGGGAGCTGTTTTTT.

Here the CDR3 reads CASSERIYRGWQETQYF. CDR3 DNA: TGTGCCAGCAGTGAACGGATTTACAGGGGGTGGCAAGAGACCCAGTACTTC. The J gene is TRBJ2-5, the V gene TRBV6-1; 8 bases align to TRBD1. There are 17 residues in the CDR3. Germline V gene sequence: CDR1 MNHNS, CDR2 SASEGT. The V gene end was trimmed by 2 bases and the J gene end by 2 bases; junction bases not matched to a gene: 10.

This clone was recorded at least ten times. J is TRBJ1-4 and V is TRBV4-1, with D possibly matching TRBD1 (5 bases). The germline CDR1 and CDR2 sequences are MGHRA and YSYEKL. CDR3 length: 16 residues. V was clipped by 1 base and J by 0 bases, with 9 bases between them. Written as DNA, the CDR3 is TGCGCCAGCAGCCAAGCCCCAGGGACAACTAATGAAAAACTGTTTTTT. It specifies CASSQAPGTTNEKLFF.

This chain connects TRBV2 to TRBJ1-5; tentative D call: TRBD1 (6 bases). This CDR3 comprises 15 residues. CDR1 SNHLY and CDR2 FYNNEI come from the germline V gene. Trimming cost V 5 bases and J 0 bases, with 11 bases left between them. This CDR3 reads CASSFGGASNQPQHF. The CDR3, as DNA: TGTGCCAGCAGTTTCGGGGGGGCTAGCAATCAGCCCCAGCATTTT.

V and J are TRBV6-5 and TRBJ1-5; no firm D call. The CDR3 covers 13 residues. Germline assignment: CDR1 MNHEY and CDR2 SVGAGI. Trimming stripped 6 bases from V and 3 bases from J, with 9 bases between. The CDR3 DNA reads TGTGCCAGCAGAAACAGCAACAATCAGCCCCAGCATTTT. Amino acids: CASRNSNNQPQHF.

This sequence joins TRBV5-1 and TRBJ2-5; maybe TRBD2 (5 bases). The CDR3 extends over 14 amino acids. Looked up from germline, CDR1 is SGHRS and CDR2 is YFSETQ. Between the trimmed V and J ends, which lost 4 bases and 4 bases, there was a span of 14 bases. The CDR3 DNA reads TGCGCCAGCAGCGAGGCCCGCCGGGGAGAGACCCAGTACTTC. Its protein product is CASSEARRGETQYF.

The chain is built from TRBV7-2 and TRBJ2-7; TRBD1 agrees at 9 bases. The CDR3 runs 15 residues. V lost 7 bases, J lost 4 bases, and 11 bases stayed unmatched. The germline gives CDR1 SGHTA, CDR2 FQGNSA. In nucleotides, the CDR3 is TGTGCCAGCAAACCGGCGGGACAGGGAGGGTACGAGCAGTACTTC. Protein product: CASKPAGQGGYEQYF.

The chain employs TRBV9 and TRBJ2-1; 9 positions agree with TRBD2. The germline V gene has CDR1 SGDLS and CDR2 YYNGEE. Trimming took 0 bases from V and 7 from J; bases not matched to a gene: 5. The CDR3 has 15 residues. CDR3: CASSVGGGAFNEQFF. Here the CDR3 DNA reads TGTGCCAGCAGCGTAGGCGGGGGGGCGTTTAATGAGCAGTTCTTC.

V and J are TRBV9 and TRBJ2-1; the D gene is possibly TRBD1 (6 bases). This CDR3 has 14 residues. Germline-derived CDR1 and CDR2 are SGDLS and YYNGEE. V was trimmed by 0 bases and J by 9 bases, leaving 13 bases between them. Here the CDR3 reads CASSVVQGSGEQFF. The CDR3 nucleotides read TGTGCCAGCAGCGTAGTACAGGGATCGGGTGAGCAGTTCTTC.